The source of this TCR beta chain is a study of T cells in localized non-small cell lung cancer. The germline V gene has CDR1 SGHTS and CDR2 YDEGEE. V was cut by 0 bases and J by 3 bases, with 12 bases left in between. This CDR3 is built from 15 residues. Generated by immunoSEQ multiplex PCR, the TCRdb table keeps only in-frame clones and is missing some. The repertoire consists of roughly 48,000 clones, with around three quarters occurring once and the leading ten covering about 4.7%. The chain is built from TRBV5-8 and TRBJ1-1, with D hard to call. This clonotype was obtained from a woman between 40 and 69 years old with stage II lung adenocarcinoma. The sample here was PBMCs, taken before any cancer treatment. In nucleotides, the CDR3 is TGTGCCAGCAGCTTGGATGGGCTCCGTGACACTGAAGCTTTCTTT. Its translation: CASSLDGLRDTEAFF.